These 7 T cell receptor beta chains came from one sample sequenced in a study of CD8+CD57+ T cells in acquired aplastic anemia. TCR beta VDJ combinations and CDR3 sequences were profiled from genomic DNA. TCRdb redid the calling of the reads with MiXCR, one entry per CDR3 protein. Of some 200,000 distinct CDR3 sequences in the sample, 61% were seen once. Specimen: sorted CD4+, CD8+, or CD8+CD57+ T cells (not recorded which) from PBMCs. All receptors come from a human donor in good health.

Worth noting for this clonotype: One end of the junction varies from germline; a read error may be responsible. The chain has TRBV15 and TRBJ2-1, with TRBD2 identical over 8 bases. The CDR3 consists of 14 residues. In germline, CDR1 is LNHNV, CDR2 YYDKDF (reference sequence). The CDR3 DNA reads TGTGCCACCAGCGGTCCATCGGGAGGGGGTGAGCAGATCTTC. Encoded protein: CATSGPSGGGEQIF.

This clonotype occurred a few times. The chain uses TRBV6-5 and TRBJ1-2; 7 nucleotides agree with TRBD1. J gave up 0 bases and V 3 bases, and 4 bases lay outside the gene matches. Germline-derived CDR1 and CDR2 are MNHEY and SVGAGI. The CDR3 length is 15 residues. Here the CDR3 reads CASSYGDSPNYGYTF. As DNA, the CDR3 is TGTGCCAGCAGTTATGGGGACAGCCCTAACTATGGCTACACCTTC.

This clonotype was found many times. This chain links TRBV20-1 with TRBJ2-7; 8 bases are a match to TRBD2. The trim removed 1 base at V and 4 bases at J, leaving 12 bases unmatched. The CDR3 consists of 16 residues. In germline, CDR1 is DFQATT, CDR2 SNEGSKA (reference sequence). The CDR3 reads CSARALTSGGVYEQYF. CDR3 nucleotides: TGCAGTGCTAGAGCCTTAACTAGCGGAGGAGTTTACGAGCAGTACTTC.

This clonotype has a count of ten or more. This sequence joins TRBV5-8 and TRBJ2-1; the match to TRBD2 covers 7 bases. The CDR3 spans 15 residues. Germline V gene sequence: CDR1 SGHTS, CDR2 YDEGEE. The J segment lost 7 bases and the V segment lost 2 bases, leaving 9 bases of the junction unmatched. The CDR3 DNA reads TGTGCCAGCAGCTTAGGAGAGGGAGGGAAGAATGAGCAGTTCTTC. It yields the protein CASSLGEGGKNEQFF.

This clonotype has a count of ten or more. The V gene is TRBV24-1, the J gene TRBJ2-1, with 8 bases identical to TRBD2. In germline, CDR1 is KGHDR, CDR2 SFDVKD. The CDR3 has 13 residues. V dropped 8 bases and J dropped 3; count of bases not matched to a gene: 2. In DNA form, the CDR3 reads TGTGCCACCAACCGGGAGGGCTACAATGAGCAGTTCTTC. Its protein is CATNREGYNEQFF.

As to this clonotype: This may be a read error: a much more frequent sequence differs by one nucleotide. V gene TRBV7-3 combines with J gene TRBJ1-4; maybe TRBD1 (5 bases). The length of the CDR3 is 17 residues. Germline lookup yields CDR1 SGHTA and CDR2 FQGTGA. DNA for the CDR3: TGTGCCAGCAGCCCTGGGGGAAGCTCGCCAGTGAATGAAGAACTGTTTTTT. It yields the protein CASSPGGSSPVNEELFF.

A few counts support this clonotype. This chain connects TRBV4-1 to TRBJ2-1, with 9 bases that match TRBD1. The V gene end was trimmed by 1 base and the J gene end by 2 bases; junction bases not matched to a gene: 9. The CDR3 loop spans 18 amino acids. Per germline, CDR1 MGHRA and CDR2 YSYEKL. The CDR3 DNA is TGCGCCAGCAGCCAAGTATCCCTAACAGGGGGCCCCTACAATGAGCAGTTCTTC. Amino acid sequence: CASSQVSLTGGPYNEQFF.